This T cell receptor beta chain was captured by sequencing in a study of vaccination and CD4 T cells after COVID-19. Study-wide context: Convalescent patients gave post-COVID blood a median about 100 days post-diagnosis, range 35 to 161. Whole-study results and caveats: Counts of SARS-CoV-2-reactive clonotypes had a median that went from around 21 to 38, a nonsignificant change.

As concerns this clonotype: What it recognizes is unknown.

The Oncomine TCR Beta short-read assay sequenced DNA from cultured CD4+ T cells. Cultures of CD4+ T cells served as the source for extracting genomic DNA. A single record per CDR3 protein comes from TCRdb applying MiXCR to the PCR reads. The sample consists of thousands of distinct CDR3 sequences, roughly 61% of them appearing once. Treatment here: roughly 10-day PBMC culture with coronavirus spike peptide pools or control peptides (ViraFEST assay). Germline CDR1 reads SNHLY; CDR2 reads FYNNEI. V was pared by 5 bases and J by 5 bases, with 12 bases between. The CDR3 has 13 residues. The rearrangement uses TRBV2 and TRBJ2-5; TRBD1 is a possible D gene (6 bases). The origin of this receptor is a human donor who had recovered from COVID-19. The sample consisted of CD4+ T cells from blood, cultured in vitro. The CDR3 region has the DNA TGTGCCAGCAGTCAGGGACAATCCGAGACCCAGTACTTC. This codes for CASSQGQSETQYF.